Described below is a single T cell receptor (beta chain) sequence and its context. Its specificity is not known. The protocol was immunoSEQ multiplex PCR, while the TCRdb copy is restricted to in-frame clones and leaves out a portion. The profile shows around 110,000 clones, approximately 83% of them singletons. V dropped 3 bases and J dropped 2 bases, with 4 bases sitting between them. The CDR3 extends over 12 amino acids. The data were obtained in a study of T cell responses to AZD1222 COVID-19 vaccine. The study's findings and limits: Repertoire sampling happened only post peak T cell response. Of spike-specific TCRs, nearly half reportedly target regions left unmutated in variants.

This material consisted of peripheral blood, taken on day 0 of AZD1222 vaccination. This TCR was sampled from an adult in good health. The chain recombines TRBV12-3 or TRBV12-4 with TRBJ2-5; D is unclear. CDR3 in DNA: TGTGCCAGCAGTTTCCAGCAAGAGACCCAGTACTTC. Protein: CASSFQQETQYF.